This T cell receptor beta chain was observed in a study of shared clonotypes between healthy human individuals. Study summary: A donor's plate count was three for CD4 naive and three for CD4 memory; CD8 naive had two and CD8 memory one. General study points: Limitation of the genetic and exposure-history diversity represented came from the few donors.

Remarks on this clone: Antigen specificity is unknown.

Data came from immunoSEQ multiplex PCR; TCRdb stores just in-frame clones and leaves some out. The sample yields under 2,500,000 clones, nearly 97% seen once. The V and J ends lost 3 bases and 0 bases, in that order; junction bases with no gene match: 1. Germline V gene data show CDR1 as SEHNR and CDR2 as FQNEAQ (reference sequence). The CDR3 spans 14 residues. Sequenced material: naive CD4+ T cells sorted from blood. Subset denoted: CD45RA+ positively selected. The chain links TRBV7-9 to TRBJ1-2; 7 nucleotides align to TRBD1. The sequence was obtained from a man aged 18 to 30 in good health. CDR3 bases: TGTGCCAGCAGCTTGGGACAGACTAACTATGGCTACACCTTC. Translation: CASSLGQTNYGYTF.